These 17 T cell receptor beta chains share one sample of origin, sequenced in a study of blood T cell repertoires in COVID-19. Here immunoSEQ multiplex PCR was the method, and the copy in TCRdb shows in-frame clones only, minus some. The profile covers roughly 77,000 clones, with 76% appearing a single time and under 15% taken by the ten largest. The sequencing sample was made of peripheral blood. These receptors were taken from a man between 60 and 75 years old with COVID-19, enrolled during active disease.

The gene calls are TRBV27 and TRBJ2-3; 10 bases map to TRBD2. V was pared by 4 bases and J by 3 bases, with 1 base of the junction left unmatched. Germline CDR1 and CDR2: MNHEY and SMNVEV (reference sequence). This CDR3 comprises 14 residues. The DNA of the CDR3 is TGTGCCAGCAGTTGGACTAGCGGAACAGATACGCAGTATTTT. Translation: CASSWTSGTDTQYF.

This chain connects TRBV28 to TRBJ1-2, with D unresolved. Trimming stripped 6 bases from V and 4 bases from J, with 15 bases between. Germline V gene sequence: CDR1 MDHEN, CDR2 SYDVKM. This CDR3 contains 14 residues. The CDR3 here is CASRSPSEAYGYTF. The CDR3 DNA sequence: TGTGCCAGCAGATCTCCATCTGAGGCCTATGGCTACACCTTC.

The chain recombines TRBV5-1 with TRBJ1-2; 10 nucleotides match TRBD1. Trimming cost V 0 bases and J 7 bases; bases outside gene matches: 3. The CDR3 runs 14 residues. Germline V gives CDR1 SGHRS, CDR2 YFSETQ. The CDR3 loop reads CASSLETGGGGYTF. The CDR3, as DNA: TGCGCCAGCAGCTTGGAGACAGGGGGCGGTGGCTACACCTTC.

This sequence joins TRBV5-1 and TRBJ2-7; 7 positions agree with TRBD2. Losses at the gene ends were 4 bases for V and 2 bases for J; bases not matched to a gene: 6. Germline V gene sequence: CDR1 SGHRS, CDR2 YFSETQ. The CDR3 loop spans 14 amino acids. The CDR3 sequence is CASSPASGPYEQYF. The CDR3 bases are TGCGCCAGCAGCCCCGCTAGCGGCCCCTACGAGCAGTACTTC. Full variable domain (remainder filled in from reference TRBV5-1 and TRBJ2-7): KAGVTQTPRYLIKTRGQQVTLSCSPISGHRSVSWYQQTPGQGLQFLFEYFSETQRNKGNFPGRFSGRQFSNSRSEMNVSTLELGDSALYLCASSPASGPYEQYFGPGTRLTVT.

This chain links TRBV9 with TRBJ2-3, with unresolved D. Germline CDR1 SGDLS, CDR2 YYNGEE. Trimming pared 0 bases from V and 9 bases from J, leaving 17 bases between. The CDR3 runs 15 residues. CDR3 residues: CASSVATYGTVTQYF. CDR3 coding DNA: TGTGCCAGCAGCGTAGCTACGTACGGTACAGTCACGCAGTATTTT.

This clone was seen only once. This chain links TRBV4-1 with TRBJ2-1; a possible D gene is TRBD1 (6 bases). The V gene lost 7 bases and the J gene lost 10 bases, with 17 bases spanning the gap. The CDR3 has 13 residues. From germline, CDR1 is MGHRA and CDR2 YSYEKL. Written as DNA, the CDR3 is TGCGCCAGCACCATTGTACAGGGCCGGGAGCAGTTCTTC. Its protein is CASTIVQGREQFF.

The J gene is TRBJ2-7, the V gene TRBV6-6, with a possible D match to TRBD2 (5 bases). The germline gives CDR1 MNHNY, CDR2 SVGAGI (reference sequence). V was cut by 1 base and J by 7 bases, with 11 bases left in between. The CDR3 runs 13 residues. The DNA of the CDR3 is TGTGCCAGCAGTTACTACGGTCGGGAAGAGCAGTACTTC. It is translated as CASSYYGREEQYF.

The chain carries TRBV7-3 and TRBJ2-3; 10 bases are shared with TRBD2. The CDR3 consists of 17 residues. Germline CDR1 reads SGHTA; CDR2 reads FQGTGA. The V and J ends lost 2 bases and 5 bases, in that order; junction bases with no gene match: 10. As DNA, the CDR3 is TGTGCCAGCAGCTTAGACCCGAGCGGGAGGGGGCGAGATACGCAGTATTTT. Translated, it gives CASSLDPSGRGRDTQYF.

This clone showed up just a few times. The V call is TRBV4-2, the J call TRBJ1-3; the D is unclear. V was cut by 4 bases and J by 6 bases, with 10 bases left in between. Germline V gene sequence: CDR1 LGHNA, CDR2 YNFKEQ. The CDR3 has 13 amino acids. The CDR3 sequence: CASSRGEANTIYF. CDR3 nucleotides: TGTGCCAGCAGCCGTGGGGAGGCAAACACCATATATTTT.

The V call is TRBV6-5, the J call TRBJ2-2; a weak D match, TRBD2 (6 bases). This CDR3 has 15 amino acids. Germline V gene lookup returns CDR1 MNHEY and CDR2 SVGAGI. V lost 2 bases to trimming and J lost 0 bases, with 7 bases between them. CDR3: CASSYTGANTGELFF. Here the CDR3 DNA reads TGTGCCAGCAGTTACACGGGGGCGAACACCGGGGAGCTGTTTTTT.

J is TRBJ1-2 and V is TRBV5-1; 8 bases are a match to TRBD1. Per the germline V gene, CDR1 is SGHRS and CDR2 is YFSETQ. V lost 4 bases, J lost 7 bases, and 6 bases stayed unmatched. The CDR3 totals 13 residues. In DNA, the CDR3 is TGCGCCAGCAGCGAAGGGACAGGATTTGGCTACACCTTC. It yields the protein CASSEGTGFGYTF.

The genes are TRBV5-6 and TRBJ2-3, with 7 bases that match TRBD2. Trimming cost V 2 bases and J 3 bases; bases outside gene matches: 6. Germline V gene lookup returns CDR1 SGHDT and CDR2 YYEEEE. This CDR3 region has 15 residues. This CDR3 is CASSFRGVGTDTQYF. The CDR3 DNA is TGTGCCAGCAGCTTCCGGGGGGTCGGTACAGATACGCAGTATTTT.

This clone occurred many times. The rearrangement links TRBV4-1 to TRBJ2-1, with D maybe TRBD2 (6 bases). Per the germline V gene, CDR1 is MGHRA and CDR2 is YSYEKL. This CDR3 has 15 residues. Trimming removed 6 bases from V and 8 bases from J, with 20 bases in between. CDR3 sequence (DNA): TGCGCCAGCAGGGATCTTGGCGGGATTAAGGATGAGCAGTTCTTC. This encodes CASRDLGGIKDEQFF.

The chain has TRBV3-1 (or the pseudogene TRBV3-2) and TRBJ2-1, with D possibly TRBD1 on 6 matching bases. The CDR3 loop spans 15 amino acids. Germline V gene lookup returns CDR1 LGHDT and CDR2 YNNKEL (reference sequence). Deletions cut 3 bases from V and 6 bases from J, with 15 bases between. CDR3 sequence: CASSHAGERGNEQFF. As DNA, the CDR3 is TGTGCCAGCAGCCATGCAGGGGAACGGGGCAATGAGCAGTTCTTC.

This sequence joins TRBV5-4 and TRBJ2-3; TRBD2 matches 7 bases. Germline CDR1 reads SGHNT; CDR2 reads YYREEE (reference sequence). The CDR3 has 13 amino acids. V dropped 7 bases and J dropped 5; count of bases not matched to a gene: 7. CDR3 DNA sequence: TGTGCCAGCGCCCCGGGGGGACGAGATACGCAGTATTTT. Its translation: CASAPGGRDTQYF.

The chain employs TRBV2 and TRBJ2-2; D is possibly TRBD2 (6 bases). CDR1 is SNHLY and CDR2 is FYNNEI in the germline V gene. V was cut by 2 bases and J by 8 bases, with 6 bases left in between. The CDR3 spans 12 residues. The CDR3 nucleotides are TGTGCCAGCAGTGAAAGCGGGGGGGAGCTGTTTTTT. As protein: CASSESGGELFF. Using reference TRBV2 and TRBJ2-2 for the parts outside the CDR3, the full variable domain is EPEVTQTPSHQVTQMGQEVILRCVPISNHLYFYWYRQILGQKVEFLVSFYNNEISEKSEIFDDQFSVERPDGSNFTLKIRSTKLEDSAMYFCASSESGGELFFGEGSRLTVL.

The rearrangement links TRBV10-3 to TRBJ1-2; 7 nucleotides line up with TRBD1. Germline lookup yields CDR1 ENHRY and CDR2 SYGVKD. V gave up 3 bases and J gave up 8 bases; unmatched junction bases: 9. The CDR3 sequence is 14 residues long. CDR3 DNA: TGTGCCATCAGTGACCCGGACAGGAGCAGGGGCTACACCTTC. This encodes CAISDPDRSRGYTF.